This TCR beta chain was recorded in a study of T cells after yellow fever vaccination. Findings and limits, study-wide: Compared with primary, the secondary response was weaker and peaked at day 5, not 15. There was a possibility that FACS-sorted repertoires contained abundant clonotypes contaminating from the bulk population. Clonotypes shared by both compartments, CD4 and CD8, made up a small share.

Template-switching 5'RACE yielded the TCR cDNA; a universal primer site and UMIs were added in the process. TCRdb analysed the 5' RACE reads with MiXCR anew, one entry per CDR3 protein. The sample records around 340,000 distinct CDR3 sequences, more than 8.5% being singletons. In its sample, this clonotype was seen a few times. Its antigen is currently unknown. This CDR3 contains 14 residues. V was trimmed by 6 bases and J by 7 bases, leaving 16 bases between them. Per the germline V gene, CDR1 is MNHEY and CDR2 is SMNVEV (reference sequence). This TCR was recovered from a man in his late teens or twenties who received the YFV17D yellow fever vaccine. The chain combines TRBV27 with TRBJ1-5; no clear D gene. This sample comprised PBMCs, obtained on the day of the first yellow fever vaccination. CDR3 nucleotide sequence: TGTGCCAGCAGCTACCAAGTGGACGGGCAGCCCCAGCATTTT. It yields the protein CASSYQVDGQPQHF.